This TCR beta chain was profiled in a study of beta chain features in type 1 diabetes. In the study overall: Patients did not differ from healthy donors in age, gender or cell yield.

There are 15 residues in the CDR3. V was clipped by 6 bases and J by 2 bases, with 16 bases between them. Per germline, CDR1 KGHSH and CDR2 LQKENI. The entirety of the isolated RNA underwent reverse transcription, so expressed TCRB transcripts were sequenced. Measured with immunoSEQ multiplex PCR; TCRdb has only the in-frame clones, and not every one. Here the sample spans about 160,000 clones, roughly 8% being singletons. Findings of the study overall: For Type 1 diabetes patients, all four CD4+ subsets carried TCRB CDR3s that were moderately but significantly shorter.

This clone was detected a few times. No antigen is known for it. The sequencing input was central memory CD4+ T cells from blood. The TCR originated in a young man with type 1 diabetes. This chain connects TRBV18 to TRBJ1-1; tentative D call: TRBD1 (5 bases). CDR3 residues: CASSPNRRPNTEAFF. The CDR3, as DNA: TGTGCCAGCTCGCCTAACAGGCGCCCAAACACTGAAGCTTTCTTT.